The 31 T cell receptor beta chains below were found in one sample sequenced in a study of blood T cell repertoires in COVID-19. The data were produced by immunoSEQ multiplex PCR, yet TCRdb's version contains in-frame clones alone and is incomplete. The sample records 70,000 to 75,000 clones, around 85% being singletons. What was sequenced was peripheral blood. These receptors originate from a man aged 65 to 79 with acute or convalescent COVID-19.

The chain employs TRBV5-8 and TRBJ2-3, with 10 bases fitting TRBD2. Unmatched junction bases numbered 7, after V lost 9 bases and J lost 6 bases. There are 13 residues in the CDR3. Germline V gives CDR1 SGHTS, CDR2 YDEGEE. In DNA, the CDR3 is TGTGCCACCCGACTAGCGGGTCTCGATACGCAGTATTTT. This gives the protein CATRLAGLDTQYF.

This clone was recorded only once. This chain links TRBV7-2 with TRBJ2-1; 8 nucleotides match TRBD2. Germline loops: CDR1 SGHTA, CDR2 FQGNSA. Trimming removed 5 bases from V and 7 bases from J; junction bases left unmatched: 7. The CDR3 is made up of 14 amino acids. In DNA form, the CDR3 reads TGTGCCAGCAGCCCCCGACTAGCGAGTAATGAGCAGTTCTTC. Protein product: CASSPRLASNEQFF. Complete variable domain (other parts from reference TRBV7-2 and TRBJ2-1): GAGVSQSPSNKVTEKGKDVELRCDPISGHTALYWYRQSLGQGLEFLIYFQGNSAPDKSGLPSDRFSAERTGGSVSTLTIQRTQQEDSAVYLCASSPRLASNEQFFGPGTRLTVL.

The chain joins TRBV30 to TRBJ2-5; D may be TRBD1 (5 bases). CDR1 and CDR2 (germline): GTSNPN, SVGIG (reference sequence). The CDR3 runs to 11 residues. CDR3 coding DNA: TGTGTCCTGGCAGGGCGAGAGACCCAGTACTTC. Its protein is CVLAGRETQYF. Based on the CDR3 plus reference TRBV30 and TRBJ2-5, the full variable domain is SQTIHQWPATLVQPVGSPLSLECTVEGTSNPNLYWYRQAAGRGLQLLFYSVGIGQISSEVPQNLSASRPQDRQFILSSKKLLLSDSGFYLCVLAGRETQYFGPGTRLLVL.

The V call is TRBV6-5, the J call TRBJ1-3; 7 positions match TRBD1. Losses at the gene ends were 3 bases for V and 4 bases for J; bases not matched to a gene: 6. The length of the CDR3 is 15 residues. The V gene's germline CDR1 is MNHEY and CDR2 SVGAGI. CDR3 nucleotide sequence: TGTGCCAGCAGTTATCTTAGGACAGGCGGAAACACCATATATTTT. The encoded protein is CASSYLRTGGNTIYF.

Only a few counts were recorded for this clone. The chain combines TRBV19 with TRBJ2-7, with a tentative D call TRBD1 (6 bases). Germline loops: CDR1 LNHDA, CDR2 SQIVND (reference sequence). The CDR3 contains 11 residues. The V and J ends lost 9 bases and 6 bases respectively, with 12 bases between them. CDR3 amino acids: CASRGPGEQYF. Written as DNA, the CDR3 is TGTGCCAGCAGGGGACCGGGCGAGCAGTACTTC.

The chain uses TRBV6-1 and TRBJ2-7, with D hard to call. Germline-derived CDR1 and CDR2 are MNHNS and SASEGT. This CDR3 spans 13 amino acids. V lost 0 bases and J 2 bases, leaving 5 bases between the germline ends. CDR3 sequence: CASSEAVTYEQYF. DNA for the CDR3: TGTGCCAGCAGTGAAGCTGTTACCTACGAGCAGTACTTC.

The rearrangement uses TRBV30 and TRBJ2-4, with TRBD1 matching 9 bases. The CDR3 has 15 amino acids. Germline V gene lookup returns CDR1 GTSNPN and CDR2 SVGIG (reference sequence). V trimming: 3 bases; J trimming: 1 base; junction bases outside the gene matches: 4. CDR3 bases: TGTGCCTGGAGGGACAGGGGTCTTGCCAAAAACATTCAGTACTTC. Its translation: CAWRDRGLAKNIQYF.

The V call is TRBV2, the J call TRBJ2-3; D not certain. CDR3 size: 15 residues. V was pared by 6 bases and J by 2 bases, with 15 bases between. Germline V gene sequence: CDR1 SNHLY, CDR2 FYNNEI. CDR3 sequence (DNA): TGTGCCAGCAGCCCGAGAGCGTCCCACACAGATACGCAGTATTTT. Translated, it gives CASSPRASHTDTQYF.

This clone was seen only a few times. The chain has TRBV11-3 and TRBJ2-1; no clear D. The V and J ends lost 2 bases and 9 bases respectively, with 11 bases between them. Germline CDR1 and CDR2: SGHNT and YENEEA. The CDR3 runs 13 residues. CDR3 DNA: TGTGCCAGCAGCTTAAGAAGCCCAGGTGAGCAGTTCTTC. The encoded protein is CASSLRSPGEQFF.

This chain links TRBV12-3 or TRBV12-4 with TRBJ1-2; possibly TRBD1 for D (6 bases). Trimming stripped 1 base from V and 6 bases from J, with 9 bases between. The CDR3 extends over 13 amino acids. The CDR3 loop is CASSLGQGNGYTF. CDR3 in DNA: TGTGCCAGCAGTTTAGGGCAGGGGAATGGCTACACCTTC.

This clone came up a few times. The rearrangement uses TRBV28 and TRBJ2-7; maybe TRBD1 (6 bases). This CDR3 comprises 14 residues. V lost 6 bases and J 4 bases, leaving 16 bases between the germline ends. The germline V gene has CDR1 MDHEN and CDR2 SYDVKM. CDR3 nucleotides: TGTGCCAGCAGGACAGGACTGGGCCGATACGAGCAGTACTTC. This sequence encodes CASRTGLGRYEQYF. Full variable domain (missing parts from reference TRBV28 and TRBJ2-7): DVKVTQSSRYLVKRTGEKVFLECVQDMDHENMFWYRQDPGLGLRLIYFSYDVKMKEKGDIPEGYSVSREKKERFSLILESASTNQTSMYLCASRTGLGRYEQYFGPGTRLTVT.

On this clone itself: The CDR3 end shows no conserved phenylalanine or tryptophan, and so a read error is likely. The limits of the CDR3 on the DNA are not certain, so only TCRdb's listed CDR3 is given. The genes are TRBV2 and TRBJ1-2. Inclusive of both ends, the CDR3 amounts to 12 amino acids. Germline V lookup: CDR1 SNHLY, CDR2 FYNNEI. CDR3 protein: CASSEAIPGSFL.

In this sample, this clone turned up a few times. The chain recombines TRBV6-2 or TRBV6-3 with TRBJ2-1; possible D gene TRBD1, 5 bases. The length of the CDR3 is 16 residues. Germline CDR1 reads MNHEY; CDR2 reads SVGEGT. V was cut by 5 bases and J by 9 bases, with 23 bases left in between. The CDR3 protein is CASSTLQGQGMGEQFF. The CDR3 region has the DNA TGTGCCAGCAGTACCCTCCAGGGTCAGGGTATGGGTGAGCAGTTCTTC.

The rearrangement links TRBV7-2 to TRBJ2-1; 8 nucleotides line up with TRBD1. The length of the CDR3 is 15 residues. V dropped 5 bases and J dropped 9; count of bases not matched to a gene: 12. Germline assignment: CDR1 SGHTA and CDR2 FQGNSA. CDR3 nucleotide sequence: TGTGCCAGCAGCCCTCACGGACAGGGTCATGGTGAGCAGTTCTTC. Translating gives CASSPHGQGHGEQFF.

Written as DNA, the CDR3 is TGTGCCAGCAGCTTGGGAGCTTGGACAGGGAGGGACCAAGAGACCCAGTACTTC. Encoded protein: CASSLGAWTGRDQETQYF. This rearrangement joins TRBV5-8 to TRBJ2-5; D perhaps matches TRBD1 (8 bases). The CDR3 sequence is 18 residues long. Looked up from germline, CDR1 is SGHTS and CDR2 is YDEGEE. With 0 bases removed from V and 0 bases from J, the gap between germline ends came to 18 bases.

The chain couples TRBV29-1 to TRBJ2-7; 8 bases are a match to TRBD1. The CDR3 is 11 residues long. V lost 6 bases and J lost 5; bases outside the gene matches: 3. Germline lookup yields CDR1 SQVTM and CDR2 ANQGSEA. The CDR3 sequence is CSVRQGHEQYF. The CDR3 DNA follows: TGCAGCGTCCGACAGGGGCACGAGCAGTACTTC.

This rearrangement joins TRBV18 to TRBJ1-5; 8 bases agree with TRBD1. The CDR3 loop spans 19 amino acids. Germline CDR1 KGHSH, CDR2 LQKENI. Unmatched junction bases numbered 14, after V lost 0 bases and J lost 4 bases. CDR3 in amino acids: CASSPPPGTGGGENQPQHF. The CDR3 DNA reads TGTGCCAGCTCACCACCACCCGGGACAGGTGGGGGGGAAAATCAGCCCCAGCATTTT.

This clone was counted between two and nine times. The chain combines TRBV24-1 with TRBJ2-7; D uncertain. Germline V CDR1 and CDR2: KGHDR, SFDVKD. Between the trimmed V and J ends, which lost 3 bases and 5 bases, there was a span of 16 bases. The CDR3 has 15 amino acids. CDR3 nucleotide sequence: TGTGCCACCAGTGATGGTTTTGCCAGACACGACGAGCAGTACTTC. Amino acid sequence: CATSDGFARHDEQYF.

In its sample, this clone was seen a few times. CDR3 protein: CASKGQLYTDTQYF. The DNA for the CDR3 is TGTGCCAGCAAAGGACAGCTCTACACAGATACGCAGTATTTT. The chain couples TRBV6-5 to TRBJ2-3; possible D gene TRBD1, 6 bases. The CDR3 loop spans 14 amino acids. The V gene lost 7 bases and the J gene lost 2 bases, with 13 bases spanning the gap. In germline, CDR1 is MNHEY, CDR2 SVGAGI.

J is TRBJ2-3 and V is TRBV29-1; a possible D gene is TRBD2 (5 bases). The CDR3 totals 13 residues. Trimming removed 4 bases from V and 1 base from J, with 9 bases in between. Germline V gene sequence: CDR1 SQVTM, CDR2 ANQGSEA. The CDR3, as DNA: TGCAGCGTTGCTCAGCGGCGCACAGATACGCAGTATTTT. It encodes CSVAQRRTDTQYF.

The chain recombines TRBV30 with TRBJ1-4, with a tentative D call TRBD1 (5 bases). The CDR3 has 13 residues. Per the germline V gene, CDR1 is GTSNPN and CDR2 is SVGIG (reference sequence). Trimming left V 3 bases short and J 4 bases short, with 9 bases between. CDR3 DNA: TGTGCCTGGAGGGGACTTATTAATGAAAAACTGTTTTTT. Translating gives CAWRGLINEKLFF. Combining the CDR3 with reference TRBV30 and TRBJ1-4 gives the whole variable domain SQTIHQWPATLVQPVGSPLSLECTVEGTSNPNLYWYRQAAGRGLQLLFYSVGIGQISSEVPQNLSASRPQDRQFILSSKKLLLSDSGFYLCAWRGLINEKLFFGSGTQLSVL.

This clone was recorded once. The chain uses TRBV5-1 and TRBJ2-5, with 8 positions matching TRBD1. The CDR3 length is 15 residues. Unmatched junction bases numbered 7, after V lost 0 bases and J lost 6 bases. CDR1 is SGHRS and CDR2 is YFSETQ in the germline V gene. The CDR3 sequence: CASSLAGGPGKTQYF. Here the CDR3 DNA reads TGCGCCAGCAGCTTGGCAGGGGGCCCGGGGAAGACCCAGTACTTC.

V usage is TRBV29-1 and J usage is TRBJ1-2; D gene ambiguous. The germline V gene encodes CDR1 SQVTM and CDR2 ANQGSEA. The CDR3 loop spans 11 amino acids. Trimming took off 3 bases at V and 8 bases at J, with 10 bases between the two ends. In DNA form, the CDR3 reads TGCAGCGTTGAGAAGACGGAGGGCTACACCTTC. Translation: CSVEKTEGYTF.

The chain couples TRBV28 to TRBJ2-3; TRBD1 might be the D (6 bases). The CDR3 totals 15 residues. Germline loops: CDR1 MDHEN, CDR2 SYDVKM. V was cut by 3 bases and J by 2 bases, with 12 bases left in between. This CDR3 is CASSFGQPFTDTQYF. CDR3 sequence (DNA): TGTGCCAGCAGTTTCGGACAGCCCTTCACAGATACGCAGTATTTT.

This rearrangement joins TRBV7-9 to TRBJ1-1; perhaps TRBD1 as D (5 bases). CDR3 size: 13 residues. Trimming cost V 6 bases and J 3 bases, with 11 bases left between them. From germline, CDR1 is SEHNR and CDR2 FQNEAQ (reference sequence). CDR3 coding DNA: TGTGCCAGCAGTAAGGCGGGGGACACTGAAGCTTTCTTT. Protein: CASSKAGDTEAFF.

This chain links TRBV12-3 or TRBV12-4 with TRBJ2-3, with D unclear. CDR3 length equals 12 residues. V dropped 4 bases and J dropped 2 bases, with 4 bases sitting between them. Here the CDR3 reads CASSSITDTQYF. DNA of the CDR3: TGTGCCAGCAGTTCCATCACAGATACGCAGTATTTT.

The chain employs TRBV5-1 and TRBJ2-1; D is perhaps TRBD2 (6 bases). V shed 0 bases and J shed 8 bases, with 12 bases lying between them. The V gene's germline CDR1 is SGHRS and CDR2 YFSETQ. The CDR3 sequence is 14 residues long. The chain's CDR3 is CASSLGSGGHEQFF. For the CDR3, the DNA is TGCGCCAGCAGCTTGGGGTCCGGGGGTCATGAGCAGTTCTTC.

The chain couples TRBV5-4 to TRBJ2-1; TRBD2 might be the D (5 bases). V lost 2 bases to trimming and J lost 10 bases, with 10 bases between them. CDR1 and CDR2 from the germline V gene are SGHNT and YYREEE (reference sequence). The CDR3 spans 12 residues. The CDR3: CASSFGGTEQFF. The CDR3 DNA reads TGTGCCAGCAGCTTTGGAGGAACGGAGCAGTTCTTC.

The genes are TRBV15 and TRBJ2-5; the D gene is possibly TRBD1 (6 bases). Germline lookup yields CDR1 LNHNV and CDR2 YYDKDF (reference sequence). Trimming left V 5 bases short and J 5 bases short, with 21 bases between. The CDR3 runs 16 residues. The CDR3 sequence is CATSLEGQSIFETQYF. The CDR3 DNA reads TGTGCCACCAGCCTCGAAGGACAGTCCATATTTGAGACCCAGTACTTC.

The gene calls are TRBV9 and TRBJ1-6, with a possible D match to TRBD1 (6 bases). The germline gives CDR1 SGDLS, CDR2 YYNGEE. Trimming took 4 bases from V and 6 from J, leaving 14 bases between them. The CDR3 extends over 15 amino acids. The CDR3 DNA sequence: TGTGCCAGCAGCCCCAACGGACAGTTTAATTCACCCCTCCACTTT. Protein product: CASSPNGQFNSPLHF. Drawing the rest from reference TRBV9 and TRBJ1-6, the complete variable domain is DSGVTQTPKHLITATGQRVTLRCSPRSGDLSVYWYQQSLDQGLQFLIQYYNGEERAKGNILERFSAQQFPDLHSELNLSSLELGDSALYFCASSPNGQFNSPLHFGNGTRLTVT.

The J gene is TRBJ1-5, the V gene TRBV2; 7 nucleotides align to TRBD1. V was clipped by 5 bases and J by 7 bases; unmatched bases: 8. This CDR3 region has 14 residues. Germline V gene data show CDR1 as SNHLY and CDR2 as FYNNEI. This CDR3 reads CASSYRDRSQPQHF. CDR3 DNA: TGTGCCAGCAGTTACAGGGACAGATCACAGCCCCAGCATTTT.